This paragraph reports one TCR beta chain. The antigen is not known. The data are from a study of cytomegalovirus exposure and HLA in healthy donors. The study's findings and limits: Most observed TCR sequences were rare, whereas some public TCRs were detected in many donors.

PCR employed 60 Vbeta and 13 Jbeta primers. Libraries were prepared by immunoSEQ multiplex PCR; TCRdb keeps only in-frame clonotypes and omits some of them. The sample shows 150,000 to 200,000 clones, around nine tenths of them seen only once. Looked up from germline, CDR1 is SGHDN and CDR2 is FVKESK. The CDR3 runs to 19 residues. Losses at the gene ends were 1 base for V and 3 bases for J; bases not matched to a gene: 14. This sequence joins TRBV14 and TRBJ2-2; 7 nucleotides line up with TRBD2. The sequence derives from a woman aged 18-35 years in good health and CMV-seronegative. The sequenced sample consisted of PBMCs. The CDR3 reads CASSQVFGGAGRYTGELFF. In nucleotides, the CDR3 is TGTGCCAGCAGCCAAGTCTTCGGCGGAGCGGGGAGGTACACCGGGGAGCTGTTTTTT.